Below, one T cell receptor beta chain is given with its context. The sample originates from a study of regulatory T cells in long-lasting Graves disease. Arm-PCR with iRepertoire HTBI primers amplified the CDR3 regions for these TCR beta libraries. TCRdb reanalysed the multiplex PCR reads using MiXCR and keeps one entry per CDR3 protein. The sample carries hundreds of thousands of distinct CDR3 sequences, about 16% recorded once. As to time point: newly diagnosed GD, antithyroid drugs for less than 3 months. The TCR library was prepared using RNA isolated from PBMCs. Peripheral blood, roughly 8.1 milliliters of it, was drawn into EDTA tubes. These same records also appear under a second study, on T cells in Graves' hyperthyroidism and ophthalmopathy.

The sequencing used peripheral blood mononuclear cells (PBMCs), collected at new diagnosis, from a patient treated with antithyroid drugs. The TCR was taken from a young man with Graves disease.

The CDR3 DNA is TGTGCCAGCACCGACAGTGTCCAGCCCCAGCATTTT. Its translation is CASTDSVQPQHF. V and J are TRBV6-1 and TRBJ1-5, with D possibly matching TRBD1 (5 bases). The germline V gene encodes CDR1 MNHNS and CDR2 SASEGT. The CDR3 runs to 12 residues. V was shortened by 7 bases and J by 7 bases, with 11 bases between the two germline ends.